This TCR beta chain was captured by sequencing in a study of blood T cell repertoires in COVID-19. Study-level background: From the United States, Italy and Spain came samples of acute and convalescent COVID-19. Sample material is recorded as cDNA or gDNA derived from T cells, B-cell-depleted T cells, or PBMCs.

Authors' processing steps: Amplification from reference gene primers served as the basis for estimated nucleated cell counts. The method was immunoSEQ multiplex PCR; TCRdb's version includes in-frame clones alone and lacks a portion of them. The DNA was the basis for D and trimming; V, J and clone size are from that table. The sample holds 150,000 to 180,000 clones; around 90% are singletons and the top ten take roughly 0.54%. This clone was counted between two and nine times. The sequencing sample was made of peripheral blood. This clonotype was obtained from a man in his forties or fifties with acute or convalescent COVID-19.

The CDR3 protein is CASTATGRKNIQYF. CDR3 sequence (DNA): TGCGCCAGCACCGCGACAGGGAGAAAAAACATTCAGTACTTC. The rearrangement links TRBV5-1 to TRBJ2-4; 7 nucleotides agree with TRBD1. The V segment lost 6 bases and the J segment 4 bases; nucleotides outside the gene matches: 7. CDR1 and CDR2 (germline): SGHRS, YFSETQ. The CDR3 spans 14 residues. The whole variable domain, filled in from reference TRBV5-1 and TRBJ2-4, reads KAGVTQTPRYLIKTRGQQVTLSCSPISGHRSVSWYQQTPGQGLQFLFEYFSETQRNKGNFPGRFSGRQFSNSRSEMNVSTLELGDSALYLCASTATGRKNIQYFGAGTRLSVL.